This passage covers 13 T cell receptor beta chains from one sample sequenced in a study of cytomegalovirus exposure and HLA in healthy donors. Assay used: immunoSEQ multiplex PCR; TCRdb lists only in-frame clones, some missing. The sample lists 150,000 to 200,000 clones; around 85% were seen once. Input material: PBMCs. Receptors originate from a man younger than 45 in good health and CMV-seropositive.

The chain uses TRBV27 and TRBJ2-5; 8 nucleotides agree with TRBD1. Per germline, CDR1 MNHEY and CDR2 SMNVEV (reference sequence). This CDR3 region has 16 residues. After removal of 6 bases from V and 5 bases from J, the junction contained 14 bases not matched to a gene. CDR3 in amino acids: CASRSNRGSQGETQYF. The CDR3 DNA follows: TGTGCCAGCAGGTCGAACAGGGGGAGTCAAGGGGAGACCCAGTACTTC.

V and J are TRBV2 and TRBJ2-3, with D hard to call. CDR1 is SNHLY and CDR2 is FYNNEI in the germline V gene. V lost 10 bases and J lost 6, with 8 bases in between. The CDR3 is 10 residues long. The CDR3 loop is CATESDTQYF. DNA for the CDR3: TGTGCCACCGAGTCGGATACGCAGTATTTT.

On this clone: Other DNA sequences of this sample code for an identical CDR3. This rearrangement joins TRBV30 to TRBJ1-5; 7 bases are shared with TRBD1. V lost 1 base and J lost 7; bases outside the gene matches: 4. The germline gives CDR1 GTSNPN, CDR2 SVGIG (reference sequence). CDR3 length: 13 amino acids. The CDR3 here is CAWSDRGDQPQHF. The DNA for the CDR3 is TGTGCCTGGAGTGACAGGGGTGACCAGCCCCAGCATTTT.

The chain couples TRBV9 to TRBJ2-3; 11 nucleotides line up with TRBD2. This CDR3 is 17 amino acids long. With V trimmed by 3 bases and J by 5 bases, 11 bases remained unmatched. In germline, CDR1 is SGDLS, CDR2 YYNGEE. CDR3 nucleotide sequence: TGTGCCAGCAGCGACCTTAGCGGGGGGGCCTCTCAAGATACGCAGTATTTT. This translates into CASSDLSGGASQDTQYF.

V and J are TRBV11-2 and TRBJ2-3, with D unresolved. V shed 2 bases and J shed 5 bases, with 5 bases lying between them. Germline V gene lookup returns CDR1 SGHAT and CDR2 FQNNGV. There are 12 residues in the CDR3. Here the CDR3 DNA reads TGTGCCAGCAGCTTAATCCGAGATACGCAGTATTTT. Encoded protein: CASSLIRDTQYF.

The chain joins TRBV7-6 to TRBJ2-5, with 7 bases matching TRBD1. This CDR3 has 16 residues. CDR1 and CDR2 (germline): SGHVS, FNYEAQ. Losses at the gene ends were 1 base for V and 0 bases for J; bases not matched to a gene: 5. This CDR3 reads CASSLEGAENQETQYF. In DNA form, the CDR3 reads TGTGCCAGCAGCTTAGAGGGGGCGGAAAACCAAGAGACCCAGTACTTC.

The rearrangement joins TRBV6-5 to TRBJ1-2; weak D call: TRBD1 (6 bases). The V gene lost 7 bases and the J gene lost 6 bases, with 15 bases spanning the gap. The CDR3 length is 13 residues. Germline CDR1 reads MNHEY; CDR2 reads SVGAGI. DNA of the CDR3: TGTGCCAGCACGCCTGGGACAAGGGATGGCTACACCTTC. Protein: CASTPGTRDGYTF.

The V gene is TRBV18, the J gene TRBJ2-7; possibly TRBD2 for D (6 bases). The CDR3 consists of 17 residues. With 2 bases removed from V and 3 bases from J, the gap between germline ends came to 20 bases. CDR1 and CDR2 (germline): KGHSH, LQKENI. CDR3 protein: CASSPKADGTFGYEQYF. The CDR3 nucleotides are TGTGCCAGCTCACCAAAGGCCGACGGGACTTTTGGCTACGAGCAGTACTTC.

CDR3 nucleotides: TGTGCCAGCAGTTCGGACTTGAGCTCCTACAATGAGCAGTTCTTC. Encoded protein: CASSSDLSSYNEQFF. The V call is TRBV27, the J call TRBJ2-1; D may be TRBD2 (5 bases). The CDR3 length is 15 residues. From germline, CDR1 is MNHEY and CDR2 SMNVEV (reference sequence). V was trimmed by 4 bases and J by 0 bases, leaving 10 bases between them.

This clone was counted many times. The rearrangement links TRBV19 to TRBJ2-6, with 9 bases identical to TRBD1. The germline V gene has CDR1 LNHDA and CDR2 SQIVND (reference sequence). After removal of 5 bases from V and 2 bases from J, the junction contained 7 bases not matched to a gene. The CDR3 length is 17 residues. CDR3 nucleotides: TGTGCCAGTAGTCCTCCCGGGACAGGGCCTGGGGCCAACGTCCTGACTTTC. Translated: CASSPPGTGPGANVLTF.

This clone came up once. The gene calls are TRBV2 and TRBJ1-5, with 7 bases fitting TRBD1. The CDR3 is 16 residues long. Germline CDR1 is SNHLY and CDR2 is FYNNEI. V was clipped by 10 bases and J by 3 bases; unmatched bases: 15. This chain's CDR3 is CATGKIPGQHNQPQHF. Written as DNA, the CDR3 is TGTGCCACCGGCAAAATACCGGGACAGCACAATCAGCCCCAGCATTTT.

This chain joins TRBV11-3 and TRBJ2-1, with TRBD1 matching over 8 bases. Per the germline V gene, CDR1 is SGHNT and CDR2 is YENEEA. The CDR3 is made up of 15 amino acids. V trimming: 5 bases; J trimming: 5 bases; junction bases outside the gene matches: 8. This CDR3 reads CASSPNRDRNNEQFF. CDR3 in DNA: TGTGCCAGCAGCCCGAACCGGGACAGGAACAATGAGCAGTTCTTC. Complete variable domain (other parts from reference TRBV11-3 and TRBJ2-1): EAGVVQSPRYKIIEKKQPVAFWCNPISGHNTLYWYLQNLGQGPELLIRYENEEAVDDSQLPKDRFSAERLKGVDSTLKIQPAELGDSAVYLCASSPNRDRNNEQFFGPGTRLTVL.

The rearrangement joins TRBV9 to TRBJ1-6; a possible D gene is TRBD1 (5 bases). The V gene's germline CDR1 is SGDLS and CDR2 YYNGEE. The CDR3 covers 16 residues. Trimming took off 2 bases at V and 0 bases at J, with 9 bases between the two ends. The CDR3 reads CASSVTRDSYNSPLHF. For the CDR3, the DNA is TGTGCCAGCAGCGTGACCAGGGACTCCTATAATTCACCCCTCCACTTT.